Reported below is one TCR beta chain. The germline gives CDR1 KGHSH, CDR2 LQKENI. V was clipped by 2 bases and J by 7 bases; unmatched bases: 8. CDR3 length: 16 residues. This sample stems from a study of blood T cell repertoires in COVID-19. Study summary: Sites in the United States, Italy and Spain provided acute and convalescent COVID-19 samples.

Measured with immunoSEQ multiplex PCR; TCRdb has only the in-frame clones, and not every one. The data hold roughly 230,000 clones, with about nine tenths observed a single time. V gene TRBV18 combines with J gene TRBJ2-1, with 10 bases identical to TRBD2. The sequence was collected from a young man with COVID-19, enrolled during active disease. Sequenced sample: peripheral blood. The CDR3 reads CASSPASGRGGNEQFF. In DNA, the CDR3 is TGTGCCAGCTCACCAGCTAGCGGGAGAGGGGGTAATGAGCAGTTCTTC.